This is a list of T cell receptor beta chains from one sample in a study of blood T cell repertoires in COVID-19. TCRdb's table, derived via immunoSEQ multiplex PCR, lists solely in-frame clones and lacks some. This sample has about 110,000 clones, with 80% to 90% found just once. The sample taken for sequencing was peripheral blood. Receptors were obtained from a human donor in a cohort sampled during active COVID-19. CDR3s include the opening cysteine and the closing phenylalanine or tryptophan. The D gene is left open where the match is weak. A clone size is listed for some rows: how often the clone was seen (once, few, many), or a class if it is expanded.

D: .
V: TRBV7-9
size: .
J: TRBJ1-4
DNA: TGTGCCAGCAGCTTAGCGGGAGCAACTAATGAAAAACTGTTTTTT
CDR3: CASSLAGATNEKLFF

D: TRBD2
V: TRBV18
size: .
J: TRBJ2-1
DNA: TGTGCCAGCTCACCTGGACTAGCGGGAGTAGGCGATGAGCAGTTCTTC
CDR3: CASSPGLAGVGDEQFF

D: .
V: TRBV19
size: .
J: TRBJ1-2
DNA: TGTGCCAGTAGTTTCGAGAGGGACTATGGCTACACCTTC
CDR3: CASSFERDYGYTF

D: TRBD1
V: TRBV28
size: .
J: TRBJ1-2
DNA: TGTGCCAGCAGTTTACAGACAGGGCTGGGAGGCTACACCTTC
CDR3: CASSLQTGLGGYTF

D: TRBD2
V: TRBV29-1
size: .
J: TRBJ2-3
DNA: TGCAGCGTGGGAACTACAGCGGGAGGGCAAGGGGATACGCAGTATTTT
CDR3: CSVGTTAGGQGDTQYF

D: .
V: TRBV27
size: .
J: TRBJ2-7
DNA: TGTGCCAGCAGTTTTGGCAGGGGAGGGGGGGAGCAGTACTTC
CDR3: CASSFGRGGGEQYF

D: .
V: TRBV3-1/TRBV3-2
size: .
J: TRBJ2-1
DNA: TGTGCCAGCAGCCAAAGCCCCTCTCCGGGGGAGGATGAGCAGTTCTTC
CDR3: CASSQSPSPGEDEQFF

D: TRBD1
V: TRBV2
size: .
J: TRBJ1-2
DNA: TGTGCCAGCAGTGAGGGACAGGGGAAGGACTATGGCTACACCTTC
CDR3: CASSEGQGKDYGYTF

D: .
V: TRBV19
size: .
J: TRBJ1-3
DNA: TGTGCCAGTACGACCGGGGGGGGCACCATATATTTT
CDR3: CASTTGGGTIYF

D: TRBD2
V: TRBV5-8
size: .
J: TRBJ2-7
DNA: TGTGCCAGCAGCGGCCGGAATAGCGGGGGGGCTAAGTTGTACAACGAGCAGTACTTC
CDR3: CASSGRNSGGAKLYNEQYF

D: TRBD2
V: TRBV10-3
size: .
J: TRBJ2-1
DNA: TGTGCCATCAGTGATGTGCGTAGCGGGGGGGCCTGGGTGAAGAATGAGCAGTTCTTC
CDR3: CAISDVRSGGAWVKNEQFF

D: .
V: TRBV3-1/TRBV3-2
size: few
J: TRBJ1-5
DNA: TGTGCCAGCAGTCCAGGGCTGGGCCAGCCCCAGCATTTT
CDR3: CASSPGLGQPQHF

D: .
V: TRBV19
size: .
J: TRBJ2-5
DNA: TGTGCCAGTAGTATAGATGCCAGGGGACGGGAGACCCAGTACTTC
CDR3: CASSIDARGRETQYF

D: .
V: TRBV2
size: .
J: TRBJ1-4
DNA: TGTGCCAGCAGCGCGGACAGCGAGGGTCCGGCAACTAATGAAAAACTGTTTTTT
CDR3: CASSADSEGPATNEKLFF

D: .
V: TRBV6-4
size: .
J: TRBJ2-2
DNA: TGTGCCAGCAGTGCCAGACAGGGAGGCGACACCGGGGAGCTGTTTTTT
CDR3: CASSARQGGDTGELFF

D: .
V: TRBV4-1
size: .
J: TRBJ2-7
DNA: TGCGCCAGCAGCCAAGATTTGACACCACTTAGCTCCTACGAGCAGTACTTC
CDR3: CASSQDLTPLSSYEQYF

D: .
V: TRBV6-6
size: .
J: TRBJ2-3
DNA: TGTGCCACCCTGAGGACAGATACGCAGTATTTT
CDR3: CATLRTDTQYF

D: TRBD2
V: TRBV7-3
size: .
J: TRBJ2-1
DNA: TGTGCCAGCAGCTACACTAGCGGGCCAAACAATGAGCAGTTCTTC
CDR3: CASSYTSGPNNEQFF

D: TRBD2
V: TRBV9
size: .
J: TRBJ2-7
DNA: TGTGCCAGCAGCTCTGGACTAGCCCCGAGTGTTTCACGCGAGCAGTACTTC
CDR3: CASSSGLAPSVSREQYF

D: .
V: TRBV27
size: .
J: TRBJ1-1
DNA: TGTGCCAGCAGTCCGTTTGGGCCCAACACTGAAGCTTTCTTT
CDR3: CASSPFGPNTEAFF